What follows are 21 T cell receptor beta chains derived from one specimen sequenced in a study of breast tumors, draining lymph nodes, adjacent tissues. TCRdb reanalysed the multiplex PCR reads using MiXCR and keeps one entry per CDR3 protein. The sample includes more than 100,000 distinct CDR3 sequences, around 20% of them seen just once. Samples came from axillary lymph nodes draining the breast cancer. The sequenced sample was axillary lymph node tissue. The origin of the receptors is a female donor with breast cancer. Some clones in this sample may be carry-over from other donors' samples.

Concerning this clonotype: An end of the junction does not agree with germline; a read error may underlie this. The V call is TRBV19, the J call TRBJ2-1, with 11 positions matching TRBD2. Germline V lookup: CDR1 LNHDA, CDR2 SQIVND (reference sequence). This CDR3 region has 15 residues. CDR3 protein: CAGSIWTSGYNEQFF. The CDR3 bases are TGTGCCGGTAGTATATGGACTAGCGGGTACAATGAGCAGTTCTTC.

This clonotype occurred many times. This chain joins TRBV7-6 and TRBJ2-2; no reliable D call. The CDR3 loop spans 14 amino acids. Germline V gene data show CDR1 as SGHVS and CDR2 as FNYEAQ. V gave up 3 bases and J gave up 6 bases, with 11 bases separating them. This CDR3 is CASSFSSVSGELFF. CDR3 DNA: TGTGCCAGCAGCTTTAGCAGCGTTTCCGGGGAGCTGTTTTTT.

The chain carries TRBV6-5 and TRBJ2-6; D not resolved. Trimming took 2 bases from V and 0 from J, leaving 8 bases between them. There are 16 residues in the CDR3. The germline V gene encodes CDR1 MNHEY and CDR2 SVGAGI. The CDR3 loop reads CASSYAGPSGANVLTF. The CDR3 DNA is TGTGCCAGCAGTTACGCCGGACCCTCTGGGGCCAACGTCCTGACTTTC.

This sequence joins TRBV28 and TRBJ1-2; D might be TRBD1 (6 bases). The CDR3 is 14 amino acids. The germline CDR1 and CDR2 sequences are MDHEN and SYDVKM. V was clipped by 8 bases and J by 8 bases, with 21 bases between them. The CDR3 bases are TGTGCCAGCGTGGGCCAAGGGGGGCGGCCGGGCTACACCTTC. Translating gives CASVGQGGRPGYTF.

The chain couples TRBV6-5 to TRBJ2-5; 7 bases fit TRBD1. The CDR3 has 14 amino acids. CDR1 and CDR2 from the germline V gene are MNHEY and SVGAGI. Trimming cost V 6 bases and J 2 bases; bases outside gene matches: 6. The CDR3 spells CASSRGTEQETQYF. The DNA for the CDR3 is TGTGCCAGCAGCCGAGGGACAGAACAAGAGACCCAGTACTTC.

This clonotype appeared many times. The chain joins TRBV20-1 to TRBJ1-2; 8 positions match TRBD1. V was clipped by 2 bases and J by 7 bases; unmatched bases: 9. The CDR3 extends over 14 amino acids. Germline loops: CDR1 DFQATT, CDR2 SNEGSKA (reference sequence). Here the CDR3 reads CSARPPGQGGGYTF. The CDR3 nucleotides are TGCAGTGCTAGACCCCCCGGACAGGGAGGTGGCTACACCTTC.

This clonotype showed up many times. The genes are TRBV27 and TRBJ1-2, with D possibly TRBD1 on 6 matching bases. V gave up 5 bases and J gave up 8 bases, with 15 bases separating them. Germline V gene sequence: CDR1 MNHEY, CDR2 SMNVEV (reference sequence). CDR3 size: 13 residues. The CDR3 reads CASSPSSGGGYTF. In nucleotides, the CDR3 is TGTGCCAGCAGTCCGTCCTCCGGGGGCGGCTACACCTTC.

The sample holds many counts of this clonotype. This chain joins TRBV10-2 and TRBJ1-5, with 7 bases fitting TRBD1. This CDR3 region has 13 residues. Germline V lookup: CDR1 WSHSY, CDR2 SAAADI. Trimming took 6 bases from V and 5 from J; bases not matched to a gene: 4. CDR3 protein: CASRDRAYQPQHF. The CDR3 DNA follows: TGCGCCAGCAGAGACAGGGCGTATCAGCCCCAGCATTTT.

This clonotype has a count of ten or more. The gene calls are TRBV19 and TRBJ2-2; 9 bases match TRBD1. CDR1 and CDR2 (germline): LNHDA, SQIVND (reference sequence). The CDR3 covers 17 residues. Trimming removed 7 bases from V and 0 bases from J; junction bases left unmatched: 9. The CDR3 reads CASTRDRAGANTGELFF. DNA for the CDR3: TGTGCCAGTACCCGGGACAGGGCTGGCGCGAACACCGGGGAGCTGTTTTTT.

The J gene is TRBJ2-5, the V gene TRBV28, with D perhaps being TRBD1 or TRBD2 (7 bases each). CDR3 size: 13 residues. The germline gives CDR1 MDHEN, CDR2 SYDVKM. Trimming left V 8 bases short and J 5 bases short, with 15 bases between. CDR3 region: CASGRDRGETQYF. CDR3 DNA sequence: TGTGCCAGCGGGAGGGACAGAGGGGAGACCCAGTACTTC.

Note on this clonotype: This may stem from a read error, because a much larger clone lies one nucleotide away. In DNA, the CDR3 is TGTGCCAGCCTCTCCCGGGACTGCCCCAATGAGCAGTTCTTC. Protein product: CASLSRDCPNEQFF. The chain has TRBV5-4 and TRBJ2-1, with a possible D match to TRBD2 (6 bases). The CDR3 length is 14 residues. The V and J ends lost 7 bases and 6 bases respectively, with 17 bases between them. Germline CDR1 SGHNT, CDR2 YYREEE (reference sequence).

This clonotype has at least ten counts. J is TRBJ2-1 and V is TRBV4-2; 9 positions agree with TRBD2. The V gene's germline CDR1 is LGHNA and CDR2 YNFKEQ. Germline trimming cut 4 bases from V and 7 bases from J; bases unmatched to any gene: 2. The CDR3 contains 13 residues. CDR3 amino acids: CASSLAGENEQFF. As DNA, the CDR3 is TGTGCCAGCAGCCTAGCGGGAGAAAATGAGCAGTTCTTC.

Details on this clonotype: This may arise from a read error, as a much more abundant clone is one base away. The V gene is TRBV2, the J gene TRBJ1-4; TRBD1 might be the D (5 bases). This CDR3 is built from 14 residues. Per the germline V gene, CDR1 is SNHLY and CDR2 is FYNNEI. The CDR3 region is CASSRQGTNEKLVF. The DNA of the CDR3 is TGTGCCAGCAGCAGGCAGGGTACTAATGAAAAACTGGTTTTT.

The rearrangement links TRBV20-1 to TRBJ2-7; 10 bases are a match to TRBD2. The CDR3 is made up of 17 amino acids. The trim removed 1 base at V and 2 bases at J, leaving 11 bases unmatched. CDR1 is DFQATT, CDR2 SNEGSKA, per germline (reference sequence). The CDR3 DNA reads as TGCAGTGCTAGAGTTACCCAAGCGGGAGGGGATCCCTACGAGCAGTACTTC. Translation: CSARVTQAGGDPYEQYF.

There are many counts of this clonotype. The J gene is TRBJ2-5, the V gene TRBV7-9; 15 bases map to TRBD2. In germline, CDR1 is SEHNR, CDR2 FQNEAQ (reference sequence). The CDR3 sequence is 16 residues long. V lost 5 bases to trimming and J lost 4 bases; unmatched junction nucleotides: 5. DNA for the CDR3: TGTGCCAGCAGCGAGGGGACTAGCGGGAGGTCAGAGACCCAGTACTTC. It translates to CASSEGTSGRSETQYF. Full variable domain (remainder filled in from reference TRBV7-9 and TRBJ2-5): DTGVSQNPRHKITKRGQNVTFRCDPISEHNRLYWYRQTLGQGPEFLTYFQNEAQLEKSRLLSDRFSAERPKGSFSTLEIQRTEQGDSAMYLCASSEGTSGRSETQYFGPGTRLLVL.

This clonotype has just a few counts. The V gene is TRBV7-2, the J gene TRBJ1-5; maybe TRBD1 (5 bases). The V end was cut by 5 bases, the J end by 9 bases, with 20 bases between. The germline CDR1 and CDR2 sequences are SGHTA and FQGNSA. There are 15 residues in the CDR3. DNA of the CDR3: TGTGCCAGCAGCCCCGGGGCCAGTTTTCGGGGGCCCCAGCATTTT. It translates to CASSPGASFRGPQHF. Supplemented by reference TRBV7-2 and TRBJ1-5, the full variable domain reads GAGVSQSPSNKVTEKGKDVELRCDPISGHTALYWYRQSLGQGLEFLIYFQGNSAPDKSGLPSDRFSAERTGGSVSTLTIQRTQQEDSAVYLCASSPGASFRGPQHFGDGTRLSIL.

The chain has TRBV7-2 and TRBJ2-7, with 8 nucleotides matching TRBD1. The CDR3 runs 14 residues. With V trimmed by 3 bases and J by 5 bases, 6 bases remained unmatched. Germline V gene sequence: CDR1 SGHTA, CDR2 FQGNSA. The CDR3 loop reads CASSFWQGAHEQYF. For the CDR3, the DNA is TGTGCCAGCAGCTTTTGGCAGGGGGCACACGAGCAGTACTTC.

This clonotype was detected ten times or more. The V gene is TRBV7-6, the J gene TRBJ2-1; TRBD2 matches at 11 bases. The CDR3 contains 16 residues. The ends lost 2 bases at V and 5 bases at J; junction bases unmatched: 5. The germline CDR1 and CDR2 sequences are SGHVS and FNYEAQ. CDR3 nucleotides: TGTGCCAGCAGCTTAAGGACTAGCGGGCTCGACAATGAGCAGTTCTTC. It specifies CASSLRTSGLDNEQFF.

This clonotype was detected ten times or more. V gene TRBV5-5 combines with J gene TRBJ1-2; a weak D match, TRBD1 (5 bases). In germline, CDR1 is SGHKS, CDR2 YYEKEE (reference sequence). V was shortened by 0 bases and J by 7 bases, with 13 bases between the two germline ends. The CDR3 loop spans 14 amino acids. This CDR3 reads CASSLEGREGGYTF. The CDR3 DNA sequence: TGTGCCAGCAGCTTGGAAGGCAGGGAGGGTGGCTACACCTTC.

This clonotype was detected many times. The V and J genes are TRBV6-1 and TRBJ2-7; TRBD2 agrees at 10 bases. Germline loops: CDR1 MNHNS, CDR2 SASEGT. There are 15 residues in the CDR3. J lost 1 base, V lost 6 bases, and 6 bases had no gene match. CDR3 DNA: TGTGCCAGCAGGGAGACTAGCGGGCGGTCCTACGAGCAGTACTTC. It encodes CASRETSGRSYEQYF.

On this clonotype: A much larger clonotype is one base distant, so this may be a read error. The chain couples TRBV7-9 to TRBJ1-2, with TRBD1 matching over 12 bases. This CDR3 is 16 amino acids long. Germline CDR1 SEHNR, CDR2 FQNEAQ (reference sequence). The V segment lost 5 bases and the J segment 8 bases; nucleotides outside the gene matches: 12. CDR3 nucleotide sequence: TGTGCCAGCAGCCAAGACTCCGGGACAGGGGGCAGGGGCTACACCTTC. Its protein product is CASSQDSGTGGRGYTF.